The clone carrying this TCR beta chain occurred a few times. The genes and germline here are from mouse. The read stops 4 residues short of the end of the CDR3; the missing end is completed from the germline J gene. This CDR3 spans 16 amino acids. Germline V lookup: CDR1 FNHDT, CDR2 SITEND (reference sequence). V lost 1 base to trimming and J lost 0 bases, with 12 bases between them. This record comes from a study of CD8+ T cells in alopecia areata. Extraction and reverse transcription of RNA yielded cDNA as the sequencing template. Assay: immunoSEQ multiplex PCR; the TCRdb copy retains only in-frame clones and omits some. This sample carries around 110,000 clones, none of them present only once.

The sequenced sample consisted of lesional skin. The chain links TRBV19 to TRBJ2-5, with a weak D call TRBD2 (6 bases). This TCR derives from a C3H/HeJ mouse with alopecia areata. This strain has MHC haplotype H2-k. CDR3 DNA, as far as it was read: TGTGCCAGCAGTATAAGAACTGGGAGTAACCAAGAC. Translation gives CASSIRTGSNQD. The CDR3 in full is CASSIRTGSNQDTQYF.